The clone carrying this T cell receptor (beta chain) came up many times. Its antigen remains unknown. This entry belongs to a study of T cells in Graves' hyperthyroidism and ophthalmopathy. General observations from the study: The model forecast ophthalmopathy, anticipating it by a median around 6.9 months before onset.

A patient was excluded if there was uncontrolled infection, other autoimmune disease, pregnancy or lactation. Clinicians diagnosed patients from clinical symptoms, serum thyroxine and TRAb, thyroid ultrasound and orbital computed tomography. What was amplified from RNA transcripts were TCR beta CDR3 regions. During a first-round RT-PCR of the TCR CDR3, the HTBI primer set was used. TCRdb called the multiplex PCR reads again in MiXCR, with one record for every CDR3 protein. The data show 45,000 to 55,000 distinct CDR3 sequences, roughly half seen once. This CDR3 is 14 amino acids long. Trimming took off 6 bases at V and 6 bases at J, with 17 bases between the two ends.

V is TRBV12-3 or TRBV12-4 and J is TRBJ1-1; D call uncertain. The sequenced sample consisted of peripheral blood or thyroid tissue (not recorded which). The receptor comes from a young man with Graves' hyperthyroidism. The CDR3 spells CASRTGVRIAEAFF. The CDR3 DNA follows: TGTGCCAGCAGGACCGGGGTACGGATAGCTGAAGCTTTCTTT.